The 13 T cell receptor beta chains in this list originate from one sample, sequenced in a study of regulatory T cells in long-lasting Graves disease. Arm-PCR of CDR3 regions and iRepertoire HTBI primers were used to build TCR beta libraries. TCRdb passed the multiplex PCR reads through MiXCR, listing each CDR3 protein once. This table has 350,000 to 500,000 distinct CDR3 sequences, around 15% appearing once. Noted time point: newly diagnosed GD, antithyroid drugs for less than 3 months. With RNA extracted from PBMCs as input, the TCR library was made. These sequences were also reported in another study, on T cells in Graves' hyperthyroidism and ophthalmopathy.

The sequenced sample was peripheral blood mononuclear cells (PBMCs), obtained at new diagnosis, from a patient treated with antithyroid drugs. The receptors originated from a woman aged 45-59 years with Graves disease.

In the case of this clonotype: With a far larger clone one base away, a read error is the likely cause. CDR3 bases: TGTGCCAGCAGCCAATCGGGAGCATCCCGCTACGAGCAGTACTTC. As protein: CASSQSGASRYEQYF. The chain recombines TRBV10-3 with TRBJ2-7; possibly TRBD2 for D (6 bases). This CDR3 has 15 residues. Germline values: CDR1 ENHRY, CDR2 SYGVKD. The V end lost 10 bases, the J end lost 3 bases, and 22 bases lay between the germline ends.

This clonotype was observed at least ten times. The rearrangement links TRBV7-9 to TRBJ2-3; 8 bases agree with TRBD1. The germline V gene has CDR1 SEHNR and CDR2 FQNEAQ (reference sequence). The junction had 10 bases not matched to a gene; V was cut back by 5 bases and J by 3 bases. CDR3 length: 16 amino acids. The CDR3 bases are TGTGCCAGCAGCAACAGGGGGAATCCTAAAACAGATACGCAGTATTTT. Protein product: CASSNRGNPKTDTQYF.

With respect to this clonotype: Just one base apart from a much larger clone, this may be a read error. This chain joins TRBV28 and TRBJ1-2; no definite D call. Trimming removed 2 bases at V and 0 bases at J, with 7 bases between. Germline V gene lookup returns CDR1 MDHEN and CDR2 SYDVKM. The CDR3 runs 14 residues. CDR3 in DNA: TGTGCCAGCAGTTTACGCGGGACTAACTATGGCTACACCTTC. It yields the protein CASSLRGTNYGYTF.

This clonotype was observed many times. The gene calls are TRBV27 and TRBJ2-3, with TRBD2 matching over 11 bases. J lost 5 bases, V lost 4 bases, and 8 bases had no gene match. This CDR3 has 16 residues. CDR1 is MNHEY and CDR2 is SMNVEV in the germline V gene (reference sequence). CDR3 nucleotides: TGTGCCAGCAGTTCCCGGACTAGCGGGCTAGGAGATACGCAGTATTTT. Translation gives CASSSRTSGLGDTQYF.

This clonotype showed up many times. The rearrangement uses TRBV18 and TRBJ2-1, with TRBD2 identical over 12 bases. J lost 9 bases, V lost 5 bases, and 5 bases had no gene match. Germline V CDR1 and CDR2: KGHSH, LQKENI. The CDR3 is made up of 14 amino acids. The CDR3 DNA sequence: TGTGCCAGCTCAACCGGGACTAGCGGGCTTGAGCAGTTCTTC. It translates to CASSTGTSGLEQFF.

This clonotype was detected a few times. With only one base between it and a far larger clone, this is likely a read error. V and J are TRBV11-2 and TRBJ2-1; perhaps TRBD2 as D (6 bases). The DNA matches TRBJ2-4 better at its end, which makes the J call doubtful. Per the germline V gene, CDR1 is SGHAT and CDR2 is FQNNGV. The CDR3 is 16 amino acids. CDR3 region: CASSLNQGSWGGIQYF. The CDR3 DNA follows: TGTGCCAGCAGCTTAAACCAGGGTTCGTGGGGAGGCATTCAGTACTTC.

This clonotype showed up just once. The chain carries TRBV18 and TRBJ2-7; perhaps TRBD1 as D (6 bases). This CDR3 is 14 amino acids long. CDR1 is KGHSH and CDR2 is LQKENI in the germline V gene. V was shortened by 8 bases and J by 0 bases, with 14 bases between the two germline ends. The CDR3 is CASTRQDGSYEQYF. The CDR3 coding sequence is TGTGCCAGCACGCGACAGGATGGCTCCTACGAGCAGTACTTC.

This clonotype has at least ten counts. The J gene is TRBJ2-2, the V gene TRBV7-2; no firm D call. There are 16 residues in the CDR3. CDR1 is SGHTA, CDR2 FQGNSA, per germline. V lost 5 bases, J lost 8 bases, and 21 bases lay in between. The CDR3 DNA sequence: TGTGCCAGCAGCCCTTTTGCACCTTTCCCTAGGGGGGAGCTGTTTTTT. Its translation: CASSPFAPFPRGELFF.

This clonotype came up many times. The rearrangement links TRBV20-1 to TRBJ2-5; TRBD1 matches 7 bases. With V trimmed by 4 bases and J by 2 bases, 7 bases remained unmatched. The germline V gene has CDR1 DFQATT and CDR2 SNEGSKA (reference sequence). The CDR3 is made up of 14 amino acids. CDR3 DNA sequence: TGCAGTGCTATAAGACAGGGTCTACAAGAGACCCAGTACTTC. As protein: CSAIRQGLQETQYF.

This clonotype was found many times. The chain is built from TRBV7-3 and TRBJ1-5; D uncertain. V gave up 2 bases and J gave up 10 bases, with 12 bases separating them. Germline values: CDR1 SGHTA, CDR2 FQGTGA. CDR3 length: 13 residues. The CDR3 DNA follows: TGTGCCAGCAGCTTAGAACCCCCTACTCCCCAGCATTTT. It codes for CASSLEPPTPQHF.

A few counts support this clonotype. The rearrangement joins TRBV7-2 to TRBJ2-7; the match to TRBD1 covers 10 bases. The CDR3 is 17 residues long. The V segment lost 4 bases and the J segment 5 bases; nucleotides outside the gene matches: 14. Germline CDR1 and CDR2: SGHTA and FQGNSA. The CDR3 coding sequence is TGTGCCAGCAGCTCCCAGGGTCGTGGGACAGGGGTCCACGAGCAGTACTTC. Its protein product is CASSSQGRGTGVHEQYF.

The J gene is TRBJ2-4, the V gene TRBV27; D is uncertain. Germline V gene data show CDR1 as MNHEY and CDR2 as SMNVEV (reference sequence). The CDR3 is 11 residues long. V was clipped by 0 bases and J by 6 bases, with 0 bases between them. The DNA of the CDR3 is TGTGCCAGCAGTTTATCAAACATTCAGTACTTC. Encoded protein: CASSLSNIQYF.

As regards this clonotype: A read error may produce the germline difference seen at one junction end. The chain joins TRBV2 to TRBJ2-6; weak D call: TRBD1 (5 bases). This CDR3 contains 16 residues. Germline CDR1 and CDR2: SNHLY and FYNNEI. This CDR3 is CASSEVTVSGANVLAF. The CDR3 DNA follows: TGTGCCAGCAGTGAAGTAACGGTCTCTGGGGCCAACGTCCTGGCTTTC.